The 24 T cell receptor beta chains listed next were all sequenced from one sample in a study of shared clonotypes between healthy human individuals. The repertoire was sequenced with immunoSEQ multiplex PCR; TCRdb's copy has only in-frame clones and lacks some. The sample shows some 2,100,000 clones, approximately 94% of them seen only once. Material: naive CD4+ T cells sorted from blood. Subset noted: CD45RA+ positively selected. All receptors come from a man between 18 and 35 years old in good health.

The rearrangement uses TRBV28 and TRBJ2-3, with 7 positions matching TRBD2. This CDR3 contains 17 residues. With V trimmed by 5 bases and J by 1 base, 12 bases remained unmatched. CDR1 is MDHEN, CDR2 SYDVKM, per germline. In DNA, the CDR3 is TGTGCCAGCAGTCTCTCCCAAGGGGCGGGGGGCACAGATACGCAGTATTTT. Translation: CASSLSQGAGGTDTQYF.

The chain carries TRBV19 and TRBJ2-7; D possibly corresponds to TRBD1 (6 bases). CDR3 length: 13 residues. Germline V gives CDR1 LNHDA, CDR2 SQIVND (reference sequence). Trimming stripped 4 bases from V and 3 bases from J, with 10 bases between. CDR3 nucleotide sequence: TGTGCCAGTAGTAGGACAGTGAACTACGAGCAGTACTTC. Amino acids: CASSRTVNYEQYF.

The rearrangement uses TRBV5-6 and TRBJ2-7; no firm D call. Germline CDR1 reads SGHDT; CDR2 reads YYEEEE. With 2 bases removed from V and 2 bases from J, the gap between germline ends came to 14 bases. The CDR3 contains 15 residues. The CDR3 sequence is CASSFDRRLPYEQYF. CDR3 DNA sequence: TGTGCCAGCAGCTTCGACCGGCGGCTCCCCTACGAGCAGTACTTC.

Only one count was recorded for this clone. The J gene is TRBJ1-4, the V gene TRBV5-6; tentative D call: TRBD1 (6 bases). There are 15 residues in the CDR3. Germline lookup yields CDR1 SGHDT and CDR2 YYEEEE. V was shortened by 0 bases and J by 5 bases, with 11 bases between the two germline ends. Written as DNA, the CDR3 is TGTGCCAGCAGCTTGGGACCAGGGGTAAATGAAAAACTGTTTTTT. Protein product: CASSLGPGVNEKLFF.

This sequence joins TRBV10-2 and TRBJ2-7; 9 nucleotides match TRBD1. The CDR3 consists of 13 residues. V lost 10 bases, J lost 3 bases, and 7 bases stayed unmatched. Per the germline V gene, CDR1 is WSHSY and CDR2 is SAAADI. In nucleotides, the CDR3 is TGCGCCACCCTACGGACAGGGGACTACGAGCAGTACTTC. It is translated as CATLRTGDYEQYF.

J is TRBJ1-5 and V is TRBV2; the match to TRBD1 covers 8 bases. Germline V gene lookup returns CDR1 SNHLY and CDR2 FYNNEI. The CDR3 sequence is 13 residues long. Losses at the gene ends were 6 bases for V and 6 bases for J; bases not matched to a gene: 4. The CDR3 loop reads CASRWTGTQPQHF. The CDR3 DNA reads TGTGCCAGCAGGTGGACAGGGACTCAGCCCCAGCATTTT.

The rearrangement uses TRBV4-3 and TRBJ1-1; D is uncertain. Germline V CDR1 and CDR2: LGHNA, YSLEER. The CDR3 contains 13 residues. V lost 0 bases to trimming and J lost 12 bases, with 14 bases between them. The CDR3 DNA is TGCGCCAGCAGCCAAGATCTTTCCACAATAACTTTCTTT. It yields the protein CASSQDLSTITFF.

The chain has TRBV5-4 and TRBJ1-1, with D possibly being TRBD1 (6 bases). The length of the CDR3 is 14 residues. Trimming shortened V by 3 bases and J by 5 bases, and 14 bases separated the two germline ends. Germline V gene lookup returns CDR1 SGHNT and CDR2 YYREEE (reference sequence). Here the CDR3 reads CASSSGQLGTEAFF. Here the CDR3 DNA reads TGTGCCAGCAGCTCCGGACAGCTGGGGACTGAAGCTTTCTTT.

The rearrangement links TRBV18 to TRBJ2-1; 8 nucleotides agree with TRBD2. J was trimmed by 2 bases and V by 3 bases; bases with no gene match: 6. Germline CDR1 and CDR2: KGHSH and LQKENI. This CDR3 contains 16 residues. CDR3 sequence (DNA): TGTGCCAGCTCACCCCTCCAGCGGGGGCCCTACAATGAGCAGTTCTTC. As protein: CASSPLQRGPYNEQFF.

V and J are TRBV4-1 and TRBJ1-5; D uncertain. V shed 4 bases and J shed 0 bases, with 10 bases lying between them. Germline V gene sequence: CDR1 MGHRA, CDR2 YSYEKL. This CDR3 is 15 amino acids long. The CDR3, as DNA: TGCGCCAGCAGCCCATTTTGGGATAGCAATCAGCCCCAGCATTTT. Translating gives CASSPFWDSNQPQHF.

With respect to this clone: The identical CDR3 is also encoded by other nucleotide sequences in the sample. This sequence joins TRBV9 and TRBJ1-1; D gene ambiguous. The V and J ends lost 4 bases and 0 bases respectively, with 10 bases between them. Germline CDR1 reads SGDLS; CDR2 reads YYNGEE. The CDR3 length is 14 residues. The CDR3 is CASSPQSMNTEAFF. The CDR3 DNA sequence: TGTGCCAGCAGCCCACAATCCATGAACACTGAAGCTTTCTTT. The full variable domain, completed using reference TRBV9 and TRBJ1-1, is DSGVTQTPKHLITATGQRVTLRCSPRSGDLSVYWYQQSLDQGLQFLIQYYNGEERAKGNILERFSAQQFPDLHSELNLSSLELGDSALYFCASSPQSMNTEAFFGQGTRLTVV.

The chain is built from TRBV5-1 and TRBJ1-4, with unresolved D. V was clipped by 7 bases and J by 0 bases, with 13 bases between them. The CDR3 totals 15 residues. The germline CDR1 and CDR2 sequences are SGHRS and YFSETQ. The CDR3 loop is CASGLEGSTNEKLFF. The CDR3 nucleotides read TGCGCCAGCGGCCTCGAGGGTTCAACTAATGAAAAACTGTTTTTT.

The chain links TRBV6-6 to TRBJ2-7; 8 positions agree with TRBD1. V lost 0 bases to trimming and J lost 3 bases; unmatched junction nucleotides: 7. This CDR3 has 16 amino acids. Germline CDR1 is MNHNY and CDR2 is SVGAGI (reference sequence). The CDR3 DNA reads as TGTGCCAGCAGTTACTCCTCGACAGGGGAAGTCTACGAGCAGTACTTC. This sequence encodes CASSYSSTGEVYEQYF.

To note about this clone: The sample has other DNA sequences that encode this CDR3 too. The J gene is TRBJ1-4, the V gene TRBV5-1; TRBD1 agrees at 9 bases. From germline, CDR1 is SGHRS and CDR2 YFSETQ. The CDR3 sequence is 15 residues long. Losses at the gene ends were 0 bases for V and 8 bases for J; bases not matched to a gene: 5. The CDR3 protein is CASSLAGTGNEKLFF. The CDR3 nucleotides read TGCGCCAGCAGCTTGGCGGGGACAGGGAACGAAAAACTGTTTTTT.

This clone was detected only once. CDR3 sequence: CASSIGGNVGPWNTEAFF. In DNA form, the CDR3 reads TGTGCCAGTAGTATAGGTGGTAACGTAGGTCCGTGGAACACTGAAGCTTTCTTT. The J gene is TRBJ1-1, the V gene TRBV19; no clear D. Trimming took off 1 base at V and 1 base at J, with 19 bases between the two ends. The CDR3 spans 18 residues. Germline CDR1 is LNHDA and CDR2 is SQIVND (reference sequence).

Notes on this clone: At the DNA level, this CDR3 is encoded by other sequences in the same sample as well. The chain employs TRBV7-2 and TRBJ1-5; D gene uncertain. Looked up from germline, CDR1 is SGHTA and CDR2 is FQGNSA. The ends were cut back, 0 bases at V and 1 base at J, with 7 bases in the middle. The length of the CDR3 is 15 residues. The CDR3 nucleotides read TGTGCCAGCAGCTTAGCTCCTGGGAGCAATCAGCCCCAGCATTTT. Encoded protein: CASSLAPGSNQPQHF.

With respect to this clone: Additional DNA sequences in this sample encode the identical CDR3. The rearrangement joins TRBV2 to TRBJ2-3; either TRBD1 or TRBD2 may fit D (6 bases each). The germline CDR1 and CDR2 sequences are SNHLY and FYNNEI. V lost 6 bases to trimming and J lost 0 bases, with 10 bases between them. This CDR3 comprises 14 residues. CDR3 sequence: CASRGGLSTDTQYF. The DNA of the CDR3 is TGTGCCAGCAGGGGGGGCCTGAGCACAGATACGCAGTATTTT. Drawing the rest from reference TRBV2 and TRBJ2-3, the complete variable domain is EPEVTQTPSHQVTQMGQEVILRCVPISNHLYFYWYRQILGQKVEFLVSFYNNEISEKSEIFDDQFSVERPDGSNFTLKIRSTKLEDSAMYFCASRGGLSTDTQYFGPGTRLTVL.

This chain links TRBV5-1 with TRBJ2-7, with 7 bases fitting TRBD1. CDR3 length equals 14 residues. Per germline, CDR1 SGHRS and CDR2 YFSETQ. Germline trimming cut 4 bases from V and 2 bases from J; bases unmatched to any gene: 6. The CDR3 bases are TGCGCCAGCAGCCTAAACAGGGGTACCTACGAGCAGTACTTC. It yields the protein CASSLNRGTYEQYF.

The V and J genes are TRBV7-8 and TRBJ1-6; D not certain. Per the germline V gene, CDR1 is SGHVS and CDR2 is FQNEAQ. The CDR3 runs 15 residues. Trimming cost V 5 bases and J 8 bases, with 16 bases left between them. The DNA of the CDR3 is TGTGCCAGCAGCCTTCGAGTTCGGGGAGATTCACCCCTCCACTTT. This encodes CASSLRVRGDSPLHF.

The chain has TRBV7-9 and TRBJ1-5, with TRBD1 as a possible D gene (6 bases). Trimming removed 7 bases at V and 7 bases at J, with 20 bases between. The germline V gene encodes CDR1 SEHNR and CDR2 FQNEAQ (reference sequence). The CDR3 spans 15 residues. The CDR3 sequence: CASIPRGGARQPQHF. As DNA, the CDR3 is TGTGCCAGCATCCCAAGGGGGGGGGCAAGGCAGCCCCAGCATTTT.

The J gene is TRBJ1-1, the V gene TRBV6-1; D remains unclear. The V end lost 6 bases, the J end lost 5 bases, and 10 bases lay between the germline ends. In germline, CDR1 is MNHNS, CDR2 SASEGT. The CDR3 extends over 12 amino acids. The CDR3 coding sequence is TGTGCCAGCAGGTTTGGAGGGACTGAAGCTTTCTTT. Residues: CASRFGGTEAFF.

This clone was found once. This chain links TRBV5-4 with TRBJ2-5; D tentatively reads TRBD1 or TRBD2 (6 bases each). Per germline, CDR1 SGHNT and CDR2 YYREEE (reference sequence). Trimming removed 4 bases from V and 6 bases from J, with 19 bases in between. The CDR3 totals 15 residues. This CDR3 reads CASSPQGGGGKTQYF. CDR3 sequence (DNA): TGTGCCAGCAGCCCACAGGGTGGGGGCGGGAAGACCCAGTACTTC.

This chain joins TRBV5-5 and TRBJ2-5, with D possibly matching TRBD1 (5 bases). V was trimmed by 7 bases and J by 0 bases, leaving 13 bases between them. Looked up from germline, CDR1 is SGHKS and CDR2 is YYEKEE (reference sequence). CDR3 length: 14 residues. The CDR3 sequence is CASAQDQHQETQYF. The DNA of the CDR3 is TGTGCCAGCGCACAGGACCAACACCAAGAGACCCAGTACTTC. The full variable domain, its missing parts supplied by reference TRBV5-5 and TRBJ2-5, is DAGVTQSPTHLIKTRGQQVTLRCSPISGHKSVSWYQQVLGQGPQFIFQYYEKEERGRGNFPDRFSARQFPNYSSELNVNALLLGDSALYLCASAQDQHQETQYFGPGTRLLVL.

The chain uses TRBV6-5 and TRBJ1-1; the D is unclear. The CDR3 is made up of 14 amino acids. CDR1 and CDR2 (germline): MNHEY, SVGAGI. The V end lost 6 bases, the J end lost 1 base, and 12 bases lay between the germline ends. CDR3 residues: CASSHPETNTEAFF. In DNA, the CDR3 is TGTGCCAGCAGCCACCCAGAGACGAACACTGAAGCTTTCTTT.